The TCR beta chain under discussion was sequenced for a study of regulatory T cells in long-lasting Graves disease. Study details: Patients with new Graves' disease had used antithyroid drugs below 3 months.

Indicated time point: newly diagnosed GD, antithyroid drugs for less than 3 months. PBMC-derived RNA was used for the TCR library. The guidelines of the American Thyroid Association were the basis for diagnosing Graves' disease. This clonotype occurred many times. Its antigen is currently unknown. An end of the junction differs from the germline gene, which may be a read error. Study-level findings and limits: Favored gene segments in persistent disease were TRBV28, TRBJ1-2 and TRBJ2-5.

CDR3 length equals 14 residues. Germline CDR1 reads MDHEN; CDR2 reads SYDVKM. With iRepertoire HTBI primers and Arm-PCR of CDR3 regions, TCR beta libraries were built. TCRdb redid the calling of the multiplex PCR reads with MiXCR, one entry per CDR3 protein. The sample has under 700,000 distinct CDR3 sequences, about 16% seen once. This sample was also put to use in a study of T cells in Graves' hyperthyroidism and ophthalmopathy. This second report adds: Classification by a 13 V-J model distinguished ophthalmopathy from stable hyperthyroidism.

This receptor was identified in a woman aged 35 to 59 with Graves disease. The material was peripheral blood mononuclear cells (PBMCs), obtained at new diagnosis, from a patient treated with antithyroid drugs. This chain links TRBV28 with TRBJ1-3; possibly TRBD1 for D (5 bases). The CDR3 coding sequence is TGTGCCAGCAGTTTAGGGACCTCGGGAAGCACCATATATTTT. It translates to CASSLGTSGSTIYF.